This TCR beta chain originates from a study of T cell changes during pregnancy in multiple sclerosis. The CDR3 is 14 amino acids. Trimming removed 2 bases at V and 3 bases at J, with 12 bases between. CDR1 and CDR2 (germline): SGHDT, YYEEEE. Generated by immunoSEQ multiplex PCR, the TCRdb table keeps only in-frame clones and is missing some. The repertoire holds fewer than 140,000 clones, with 85% to 95% as singletons. The receptor was derived from a female donor with multiple sclerosis, enrolled in a pregnancy study. This sample comprised peripheral blood, obtained after pregnancy. The V and J genes are TRBV5-6 and TRBJ2-7, with D perhaps matching TRBD2 (6 bases). In DNA form, the CDR3 reads TGTGCCAGCAGCTTTATCGGGGGAGGCTACGAGCAGTACTTC. It encodes CASSFIGGGYEQYF.